A single sample gave rise to the 32 T cell receptor beta chains below, sequenced in a study of identical twins' blood T cells. Via MiXCR, TCRdb re-called the 5' RACE reads, giving one row per CDR3 protein. The sample has 350,000 to 400,000 distinct CDR3 sequences, 28% seen once. The sample consisted of PBMCs. Source of these receptors: a woman aged 18-49 years in good health.

This clonotype occurred a few times. This chain joins TRBV5-4 and TRBJ2-1; TRBD2 aligns across 7 bases. From germline, CDR1 is SGHNT and CDR2 YYREEE (reference sequence). The CDR3 has 15 amino acids. V lost 3 bases, J lost 4 bases, and 7 bases stayed unmatched. CDR3 region: CASSSISGPYNEQFF. For the CDR3, the DNA is TGTGCCAGCAGCTCAATTAGCGGGCCATACAATGAGCAGTTCTTC.

The V call is TRBV7-9, the J call TRBJ1-1; possible D gene TRBD1, 6 bases. Germline CDR1 reads SEHNR; CDR2 reads FQNEAQ (reference sequence). The V end was cut by 2 bases, the J end by 7 bases, with 11 bases between. The CDR3 loop spans 13 amino acids. The CDR3 here is CASSLRQVDEAFF. The CDR3 nucleotides are TGTGCCAGCAGCTTAAGACAGGTGGATGAAGCTTTCTTT.

This clonotype has at least ten counts. This chain joins TRBV7-2 and TRBJ1-2; no reliable D call. The CDR3 totals 13 residues. The V end lost 5 bases, the J end lost 1 base, and 8 bases lay between the germline ends. Germline CDR1 reads SGHTA; CDR2 reads FQGNSA. CDR3 nucleotides: TGTGCCAGCAGCCTTCAGATTAACTATGGCTACACCTTC. Residues: CASSLQINYGYTF.

This clonotype was recorded a few times. V is TRBV20-1 and J is TRBJ1-5, with D maybe TRBD1 (5 bases). The V gene lost 6 bases and the J gene lost 6 bases, with 18 bases spanning the gap. Germline V gene data show CDR1 as DFQATT and CDR2 as SNEGSKA (reference sequence). This CDR3 region has 14 residues. CDR3 in amino acids: CSAGRWGVSQPQHF. The CDR3, as DNA: TGCAGTGCCGGACGGTGGGGGGTGAGTCAGCCCCAGCATTTT.

This clonotype showed up just a few times. The chain carries TRBV20-1 and TRBJ2-7; the D gene is possibly TRBD2 (5 bases). This CDR3 region has 13 residues. V shed 3 bases and J shed 3 bases, with 12 bases lying between them. Germline values: CDR1 DFQATT, CDR2 SNEGSKA (reference sequence). As DNA, the CDR3 is TGCAGTGCTAGGATCGTAGAGGGCTACGAGCAGTACTTC. It is translated as CSARIVEGYEQYF.

Only one count was recorded for this clonotype. The gene calls are TRBV3-1 and TRBJ1-1, with D possibly being TRBD1 (6 bases). Trimming removed 5 bases at V and 3 bases at J, with 13 bases between. CDR1 is LGHDT, CDR2 YNNKEL, per germline (reference sequence). The CDR3 is 14 residues long. This chain's CDR3 is CASSLIRGDTEAFF. The CDR3 DNA sequence: TGTGCCAGCAGCTTGATCAGGGGAGACACTGAAGCTTTCTTT.

Details on this clonotype: The CDR3 does not end in the conserved phenylalanine or tryptophan, so this is likely a read error. The V call is TRBV14, the J call TRBJ1-1; TRBD1 aligns across 9 bases. The germline gives CDR1 SGHDN, CDR2 FVKESK. The V segment lost 0 bases and the J segment 6 bases; nucleotides outside the gene matches: 17. The CDR3 contains 19 residues. The DNA of the CDR3 is TGTGCCAGCAGCCAAGAGGTTCTCTTTCGGGACAGGGCGGGCCCTGAAGCTTTCCTT. It is translated as CASSQEVLFRDRAGPEAFL.

This sequence joins TRBV9 and TRBJ2-3; 8 bases are a match to TRBD2. Trimming cost V 2 bases and J 6 bases; bases outside gene matches: 11. The germline CDR1 and CDR2 sequences are SGDLS and YYNGEE. CDR3 length: 16 amino acids. CDR3 sequence: CASSVSGGSGVDTQYF. DNA of the CDR3: TGTGCCAGCAGCGTCAGCGGGGGAAGCGGGGTGGATACGCAGTATTTT.

Ten or more counts support this clonotype. J is TRBJ2-1 and V is TRBV6-5, with D unresolved. This CDR3 comprises 15 residues. The germline V and J ends were trimmed by 0 bases and 1 base, with 7 bases remaining between them. Germline assignment: CDR1 MNHEY and CDR2 SVGAGI. The CDR3 loop is CASSYSDGSYNEQFF. In nucleotides, the CDR3 is TGTGCCAGCAGTTACTCGGACGGTTCCTACAATGAGCAGTTCTTC.

This clonotype showed up just a few times. The chain is built from TRBV4-3 and TRBJ2-5; a possible D gene is TRBD2 (5 bases). Germline V lookup: CDR1 LGHNA, CDR2 YSLEER. Trimming removed 1 base from V and 4 bases from J, with 13 bases in between. The CDR3 is 15 amino acids. Here the CDR3 DNA reads TGCGCCAGCAGCCAAGCATTGAGGGCCGCAGAGACCCAGTACTTC. Encoded protein: CASSQALRAAETQYF.

The chain carries TRBV25-1 and TRBJ1-6, with a possible D match to TRBD1 (6 bases). V was shortened by 9 bases and J by 10 bases, with 16 bases between the two germline ends. The CDR3 has 13 residues. Germline CDR1 and CDR2: MGHDK and SYGVNS. The CDR3 nucleotides are TGTGCCAGTAGACCCTCGGGGGGCTCACCCCTCCACTTT. This codes for CASRPSGGSPLHF.

The rearrangement links TRBV20-1 to TRBJ1-1; D is undetermined. Germline CDR1 and CDR2: DFQATT and SNEGSKA (reference sequence). V lost 2 bases and J 6 bases, leaving 7 bases between the germline ends. The length of the CDR3 is 11 residues. In DNA, the CDR3 is TGCAGTGCTAGAAGCGGCTCTGAAGCTTTCTTT. This codes for CSARSGSEAFF.

The chain recombines TRBV20-1 with TRBJ1-2; D gene unclear. Germline CDR1 and CDR2: DFQATT and SNEGSKA (reference sequence). There are 10 residues in the CDR3. The V gene lost 1 base and the J gene lost 7 bases, with 4 bases spanning the gap. CDR3 sequence (DNA): TGCAGTGCTAGAGCCCCTGGCTACACCTTC. It translates to CSARAPGYTF.

This clonotype turned up a few times. The rearrangement uses TRBV6-5 and TRBJ1-1, with TRBD1 identical over 8 bases. The CDR3 consists of 13 residues. Germline V lookup: CDR1 MNHEY, CDR2 SVGAGI. The V and J ends lost 10 bases and 5 bases, in that order; junction bases with no gene match: 9. Here the CDR3 DNA reads TGTGCCACCCGGACAGGGAGAATAACTGAAGCTTTCTTT. This encodes CATRTGRITEAFF.

Points on this clonotype: A read error may explain this, as a much larger clone is one base away. V is TRBV29-1 and J is TRBJ2-7; D is ambiguous. In germline, CDR1 is SQVTM, CDR2 ANQGSEA. V gave up 2 bases and J gave up 2 bases, with 19 bases separating them. The CDR3 sequence is 16 residues long. This CDR3 is CSVELQTWTGAYEQYF. The CDR3 nucleotides read TGCAGCGTTGAACTCCAAACATGGACGGGCGCCTACGAGCAGTACTTC.

This clonotype was detected only once. One end of the junction fails to match germline, which may point to a read error. This chain joins TRBV20-1 and TRBJ2-1; D is perhaps TRBD2 (6 bases). The germline V gene has CDR1 DFQATT and CDR2 SNEGSKA (reference sequence). This CDR3 has 14 amino acids. The CDR3 is CGLIADFSYNEQFF. CDR3 sequence (DNA): TGTGGACTAATAGCGGATTTCTCCTACAATGAGCAGTTCTTC.

This clonotype turned up a few times. This chain joins TRBV20-1 and TRBJ2-3, with D hard to call. The CDR3 sequence is 15 residues long. Trimming removed 3 bases at V and 1 base at J, with 14 bases between. From germline, CDR1 is DFQATT and CDR2 SNEGSKA (reference sequence). Here the CDR3 DNA reads TGCAGTGCTAGCATCTACCAGATAGGCACAGATACGCAGTATTTT. Translated: CSASIYQIGTDTQYF.

This clonotype was observed a few times. The chain combines TRBV5-1 with TRBJ1-1, with D unclear. V was pared by 4 bases and J by 4 bases, with 14 bases between. CDR1 and CDR2 (germline): SGHRS, YFSETQ. CDR3 length: 14 residues. The CDR3 DNA is TGCGCCAGCAGCGTTCGTGGGTGGGGCACTGAAGCTTTCTTT. Encoded protein: CASSVRGWGTEAFF.

The gene calls are TRBV5-1 and TRBJ1-1; D is possibly TRBD1 (6 bases). Trimming took off 6 bases at V and 2 bases at J, with 11 bases between the two ends. The CDR3 is 13 residues long. Germline V gene data show CDR1 as SGHRS and CDR2 as YFSETQ. CDR3 sequence reads: CASTQGINTEAFF. For the CDR3, the DNA is TGCGCCAGCACCCAGGGGATAAACACTGAAGCTTTCTTT.

This chain uses TRBV3-1 with TRBJ1-1, with unresolved D. The V gene's germline CDR1 is LGHDT and CDR2 YNNKEL (reference sequence). Trimming shortened V by 1 base and J by 10 bases, and 16 bases separated the two germline ends. The CDR3 has 14 residues. This CDR3 is CASSQGSGSRGAFF. For the CDR3, the DNA is TGTGCCAGCAGCCAAGGATCAGGCAGCCGTGGAGCTTTCTTT.

About this clonotype: Just one base apart from a much larger clone, this may be a read error. The missing conserved phenylalanine or tryptophan at the end of this CDR3 makes a read error likely. The chain carries TRBV28 and TRBJ1-2; D is ambiguous. Trimming shortened V by 3 bases and J by 4 bases, and 6 bases separated the two germline ends. The V gene's germline CDR1 is MDHEN and CDR2 SYDVKM. CDR3 length equals 12 residues. The CDR3 region is CASSLASYGYTL. DNA of the CDR3: TGTGCCAGCAGTTTGGCCTCCTATGGCTACACCCTC.

The V and J genes are TRBV3-1 and TRBJ2-1, with TRBD2 identical over 10 bases. The CDR3 consists of 14 residues. The J segment lost 4 bases and the V segment lost 6 bases, leaving 3 bases of the junction unmatched. Germline lookup yields CDR1 LGHDT and CDR2 YNNKEL (reference sequence). Here the CDR3 reads CASRSSGGYNEQFF. CDR3 in DNA: TGTGCCAGCAGGTCTAGCGGGGGTTACAATGAGCAGTTCTTC.

This clonotype was detected only a few times. The DNA is left out, because the CDR3 cannot be placed on it with certainty; the CDR3 is given as TCRdb lists it. The V and J genes are TRBV7-2 and TRBJ2-7; the table gives TRBD2 as D, unverified against the DNA. Germline V CDR1 and CDR2: SGHTA, FQGNSA. Ends included, the CDR3 has 14 residues. The CDR3 reads CASSSSTTRWSQYF.

This clonotype has a handful of counts. The chain joins TRBV10-1 to TRBJ1-5; the D is unclear. The CDR3 contains 15 residues. CDR1 WNHNN and CDR2 SYGVQD come from the germline V gene (reference sequence). The V and J ends lost 8 bases and 9 bases respectively, with 23 bases between them. The CDR3 DNA follows: TGCGCCAGCCCCCGAAAAATCAGGCCAGGCGGGCCCCAGCATTTT. It yields the protein CASPRKIRPGGPQHF.

This clonotype was seen ten or more times. The J gene is TRBJ2-1, the V gene TRBV29-1, with TRBD1 matching over 7 bases. This CDR3 has 11 residues. Germline values: CDR1 SQVTM, CDR2 ANQGSEA. V shed 7 bases and J 8 bases; nucleotides not matched to a gene: 5. This CDR3 reads CSAKTGDEQFF. Written as DNA, the CDR3 is TGCAGCGCTAAAACAGGGGATGAGCAGTTCTTC.

CDR3 coding DNA: TGCAGTGCCCAGAGGGCGGGGGAAGGCCAGCCCCAGCATTTT. Protein product: CSAQRAGEGQPQHF. V is TRBV20-1 and J is TRBJ1-5; D is perhaps TRBD1 (5 bases). CDR3 length equals 14 residues. Germline CDR1 reads DFQATT; CDR2 reads SNEGSKA (reference sequence). V was cut by 6 bases and J by 7 bases, with 19 bases left in between.

This clonotype was seen only a few times. Its ends do not fully match the called genes, so a read error is possible. The rearrangement joins TRBV3-1 to TRBJ2-2; D not certain. Per germline, CDR1 LGHDT and CDR2 YNNKEL (reference sequence). This CDR3 region has 13 residues. In nucleotides, the CDR3 is TGTGCCAGCAGCCAAGATAACATCGGGGAGCTGTTTTTT. It specifies CASSQDNIGELFF. Full variable domain (rest looked up from reference TRBV3-1 and TRBJ2-2): DTAVSQTPKYLVTQMGNDKSIKCEQNLGHDTMYWYKQDSKKFLKIMFSYNNKELIINETVPNRFSPKSPDKAHLNLHINSLELGDSAVYFCASSQDNIGELFFGEGSRLTVL.

This clonotype was detected only a few times. This chain joins TRBV6-2 or TRBV6-3 and TRBJ2-7; 14 nucleotides match TRBD2. CDR1 is MNHEY and CDR2 is SVGEGT in the germline V gene. The trim removed 5 bases at V and 0 bases at J, leaving 9 bases unmatched. The CDR3 spans 18 residues. CDR3 sequence (DNA): TGTGCCAGCAGTACACCAAGGACTAGCGGGGGGAACTCCTACGAGCAGTACTTC. It specifies CASSTPRTSGGNSYEQYF.

This clonotype was counted a few times. The J gene is TRBJ2-5, the V gene TRBV12-3 or TRBV12-4, with TRBD2 as a possible D gene (6 bases). Trimming shortened V by 3 bases and J by 0 bases, and 11 bases separated the two germline ends. The CDR3 sequence is 15 residues long. As DNA, the CDR3 is TGTGCCAGCAGTTTGGAGGGACTGGACCAAGAGACCCAGTACTTC. It specifies CASSLEGLDQETQYF.

J is TRBJ2-1 and V is TRBV6-5; 12 bases line up with TRBD2. Trimming took 6 bases from V and 4 from J; bases not matched to a gene: 4. The CDR3 contains 15 residues. Germline CDR1 reads MNHEY; CDR2 reads SVGAGI. CDR3 protein: CASRVGTSGYNEQFF. In DNA, the CDR3 is TGTGCCAGCAGAGTCGGGACTAGCGGGTACAATGAGCAGTTCTTC.

The chain combines TRBV12-3 or TRBV12-4 with TRBJ2-1; D ambiguous. Trimming pared 5 bases from V and 3 bases from J, leaving 11 bases between. This CDR3 region has 14 residues. The CDR3 DNA reads TGTGCCAGCAGTCAGACTTATGACTACAATGAGCAGTTCTTC. This translates into CASSQTYDYNEQFF.

This clonotype showed up just a few times. The V gene is TRBV5-1, the J gene TRBJ2-2, with TRBD1 matching over 9 bases. This CDR3 is 15 amino acids long. Germline assignment: CDR1 SGHRS and CDR2 YFSETQ. Trimming removed 3 bases from V and 3 bases from J; junction bases left unmatched: 3. In DNA, the CDR3 is TGCGCCAGCAGCTGGGGACAGGGTTACACCGGGGAGCTGTTTTTT. Encoded protein: CASSWGQGYTGELFF.